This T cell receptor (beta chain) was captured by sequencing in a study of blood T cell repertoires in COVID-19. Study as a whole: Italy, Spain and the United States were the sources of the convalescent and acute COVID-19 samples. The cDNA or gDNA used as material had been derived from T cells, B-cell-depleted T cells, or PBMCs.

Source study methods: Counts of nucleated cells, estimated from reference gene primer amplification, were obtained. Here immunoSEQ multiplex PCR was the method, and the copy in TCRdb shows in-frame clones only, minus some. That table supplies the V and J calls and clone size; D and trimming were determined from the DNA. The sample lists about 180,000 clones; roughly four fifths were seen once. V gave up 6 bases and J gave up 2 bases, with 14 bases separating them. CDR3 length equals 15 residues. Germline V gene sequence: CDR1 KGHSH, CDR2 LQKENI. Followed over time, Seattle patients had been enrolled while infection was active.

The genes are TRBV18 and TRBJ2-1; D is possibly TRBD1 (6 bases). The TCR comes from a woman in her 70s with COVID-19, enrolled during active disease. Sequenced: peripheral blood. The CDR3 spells CASSPLGAAYNEQFF. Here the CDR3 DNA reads TGTGCCAGCTCGCCTTTGGGGGCGGCCTACAATGAGCAGTTCTTC. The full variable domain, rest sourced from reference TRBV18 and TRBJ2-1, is NAGVMQNPRHLVRRRGQEARLRCSPMKGHSHVYWYRQLPEEGLKFMVYLQKENIIDESGMPKERFSAEFPKEGPSILRIQQVVRGDSAAYFCASSPLGAAYNEQFFGPGTRLTVL.